Listed here are 30 T cell receptor beta chains from one sample, sequenced in a study of post-analysis software for immune sequencing data. Overall study results and limits: When patients were compared with controls, four to six TRBV segments were more frequent, TRBV5-6, TRBV5-1 and TRBV20-1 among them.

Their antigen targets remain unknown. Each TCR beta cDNA library carried unique molecular identifiers. A single record per CDR3 protein comes from TCRdb applying MiXCR to the PCR reads. Here the sample spans about 680,000 distinct CDR3 sequences, 55% to 60% being singletons. The specimen was blood. The origin of the receptors is a girl aged 2 to 10 with multiple sclerosis.

The rearrangement joins TRBV20-1 to TRBJ2-7; 8 bases line up with TRBD2. V lost 1 base and J lost 3; bases outside the gene matches: 5. The CDR3 sequence is 14 residues long. Germline V lookup: CDR1 DFQATT, CDR2 SNEGSKA (reference sequence). CDR3 amino acids: CSARAKAGVYEQYF. The CDR3 DNA follows: TGCAGTGCTAGAGCCAAAGCGGGGGTCTACGAGCAGTACTTC.

The CDR3, as DNA: TGTGCCAGCAGACTGCCCAACTCCTACGAGCAGTACTTC. Translating gives CASRLPNSYEQYF. V and J are TRBV28 and TRBJ2-7; D remains ambiguous. Between the trimmed V and J ends, which lost 6 bases and 0 bases, there was a span of 9 bases. Looked up from germline, CDR1 is MDHEN and CDR2 is SYDVKM. The CDR3 has 13 residues.

The gene calls are TRBV4-3 and TRBJ2-7; no clear D. V was shortened by 1 base and J by 3 bases, with 7 bases between the two germline ends. The germline V gene has CDR1 LGHNA and CDR2 YSLEER. CDR3 length: 13 amino acids. The CDR3 here is CASSQVPGYEQYF. As DNA, the CDR3 is TGCGCCAGCAGCCAAGTACCGGGCTACGAGCAGTACTTC.

This rearrangement joins TRBV12-3 or TRBV12-4 to TRBJ2-7, with D possibly TRBD1 on 6 matching bases. Trimming cost V 2 bases and J 4 bases, with 18 bases left between them. CDR3 length: 16 amino acids. Here the CDR3 reads CASSLPRTEASYEQYF. The CDR3 DNA reads TGTGCCAGCAGTTTACCCCGGACAGAGGCTTCATACGAGCAGTACTTC.

This clonotype came up many times. The V gene is TRBV6-1, the J gene TRBJ2-7; D could derive from TRBD1 or TRBD2 (5 bases each). V lost 1 base and J 1 base, leaving 14 bases between the germline ends. CDR1 is MNHNS and CDR2 is SASEGT in the germline V gene. This CDR3 region has 16 residues. CDR3 residues: CASSEGAGTESYEQYF. CDR3 bases: TGTGCCAGCAGTGAAGGAGCAGGGACGGAATCCTACGAGCAGTACTTC.

Comments on this clonotype: The germline gene is not matched at one end of the junction; a read error may be the cause. V usage is TRBV20-1 and J usage is TRBJ2-3, with D maybe TRBD2 (5 bases). From germline, CDR1 is DFQATT and CDR2 SNEGSKA (reference sequence). This CDR3 has 16 amino acids. CDR3 region: CSARPLGGPFTDTRYF. CDR3 DNA sequence: TGCAGTGCTAGACCTCTAGGAGGCCCCTTCACAGATACGCGGTATTTT.

The chain has TRBV20-1 and TRBJ2-1; D not certain. Trimming removed 3 bases at V and 5 bases at J, with 11 bases between. Looked up from germline, CDR1 is DFQATT and CDR2 is SNEGSKA (reference sequence). This CDR3 comprises 13 residues. CDR3 sequence: CSARWQLHNEQFF. Here the CDR3 DNA reads TGCAGTGCTAGGTGGCAGCTTCACAATGAGCAGTTCTTC.

The DNA of the CDR3 is TGTGCCAGCAATATAAAAGGGCAGGGGGCCTACGAGCAGTACTTC. It is translated as CASNIKGQGAYEQYF. This sequence joins TRBV12-3 or TRBV12-4 and TRBJ2-7; TRBD1 agrees at 7 bases. The V and J ends lost 7 bases and 2 bases, in that order; junction bases with no gene match: 11. This CDR3 region has 15 residues.

The genes are TRBV10-3 and TRBJ2-3; D possibly corresponds to TRBD2 (5 bases). Per germline, CDR1 ENHRY and CDR2 SYGVKD. V lost 7 bases and J 6 bases, leaving 17 bases between the germline ends. The CDR3 loop spans 14 amino acids. The CDR3 sequence is CAITGSSIRDTQYF. CDR3 DNA sequence: TGTGCCATCACGGGGTCCTCTATCCGGGATACGCAGTATTTT.

This chain connects TRBV30 to TRBJ2-7; D is unresolved. Trimming shortened V by 0 bases and J by 3 bases, and 9 bases separated the two germline ends. Germline loops: CDR1 GTSNPN, CDR2 SVGIG (reference sequence). The CDR3 totals 13 residues. The CDR3 bases are TGTGCCTGGAGTGTTGGGTTCAGCTACGAGCAGTACTTC. This codes for CAWSVGFSYEQYF.

This clonotype was seen once. This chain connects TRBV20-1 to TRBJ2-5, with D perhaps matching TRBD1 or TRBD2 (6 bases each). The J call may not be correct, given that the DNA end is closer to TRBJ2-7. The germline V gene has CDR1 DFQATT and CDR2 SNEGSKA (reference sequence). CDR3 length: 13 amino acids. The CDR3 DNA reads TGCAGTGCCCGAGGGGGGTGGCCCTACGAGCAGTACTTC. The encoded protein is CSARGGWPYEQYF.

The V and J genes are TRBV5-1 and TRBJ2-5, with D perhaps matching TRBD1 or TRBD2 (5 bases each). V was shortened by 5 bases and J by 5 bases, with 16 bases between the two germline ends. The length of the CDR3 is 14 residues. CDR1 and CDR2 (germline): SGHRS, YFSETQ. The CDR3 nucleotides are TGCGCCAGCAGACCGTCCGGGACGACGGAGACCCAGTACTTC. Translating gives CASRPSGTTETQYF.

This clonotype was seen a few times. The chain combines TRBV12-3 or TRBV12-4 with TRBJ2-5; no definite D call. This CDR3 is built from 14 residues. The ends were cut back, 2 bases at V and 7 bases at J, with 14 bases in the middle. Written as DNA, the CDR3 is TGTGCCAGCAGTTTATTCGCGGATTTTTTGACCCAGTACTTC. Translating gives CASSLFADFLTQYF.

This clonotype was counted only a few times. This chain connects TRBV20-1 to TRBJ2-1, with D perhaps matching TRBD2 (6 bases). Trimming removed 5 bases from V and 0 bases from J, with 11 bases in between. The CDR3 runs 14 residues. Germline V lookup: CDR1 DFQATT, CDR2 SNEGSKA (reference sequence). For the CDR3, the DNA is TGCAGTGCTCTGCTAGCGAGCTCCTACAATGAGCAGTTCTTC. This codes for CSALLASSYNEQFF.

This clonotype was found a few times. The genes are TRBV24-1 and TRBJ2-1; D could derive from TRBD1 or TRBD2 (5 bases each). Germline loops: CDR1 KGHDR, CDR2 SFDVKD. This CDR3 has 22 residues. V dropped 3 bases and J dropped 12 bases, with 41 bases sitting between them. In DNA form, the CDR3 reads TGTGCCACCAGTGATGGGGACGGTCGGCGATGGACCGGCCCCATTAACGTCCCACCGCAGTTCTTC. It specifies CATSDGDGRRWTGPINVPPQFF.

The chain is built from TRBV12-3 or TRBV12-4 and TRBJ2-2; 12 nucleotides agree with TRBD1. The CDR3 has 21 residues. The trim removed 3 bases at V and 3 bases at J, leaving 17 bases unmatched. The CDR3 nucleotides are TGTGCCAGCAGTTTTCCGGGACAGGGGGCGGACTGGGTTAGGGACACCGGGGAGCTGTTTTTT. This translates into CASSFPGQGADWVRDTGELFF.

V and J are TRBV7-2 and TRBJ2-1; possibly TRBD2 for D (5 bases). V lost 5 bases and J 4 bases, leaving 12 bases between the germline ends. The CDR3 is 14 amino acids. CDR1 and CDR2 from the germline V gene are SGHTA and FQGNSA. The CDR3 nucleotides are TGTGCCAGCAGCAAAGGACTTAAATACAATGAGCAGTTCTTC. Its translation: CASSKGLKYNEQFF.

The V call is TRBV7-2, the J call TRBJ2-3; TRBD2 matches at 13 bases. Trimming removed 4 bases from V and 6 bases from J; junction bases left unmatched: 4. Germline CDR1 and CDR2: SGHTA and FQGNSA. The CDR3 runs to 15 residues. CDR3 in amino acids: CASSWTSGSRDTQYF. The CDR3 nucleotides read TGTGCCAGCAGCTGGACTAGCGGGAGTAGGGATACGCAGTATTTT.

The chain joins TRBV9 to TRBJ2-5; D remains ambiguous. Per the germline V gene, CDR1 is SGDLS and CDR2 is YYNGEE. Trimming cost V 0 bases and J 4 bases, with 7 bases left between them. The CDR3 spans 13 residues. The CDR3 DNA sequence: TGTGCCAGCAGCGTAGCCCCTCCAGAGACCCAGTACTTC. Protein product: CASSVAPPETQYF.

This clonotype was observed a few times. CDR3 DNA sequence: TGCAGCGTTGACGGGGGGCCTAACACAGATACGCAGTATTTT. Its translation is CSVDGGPNTDTQYF. This chain uses TRBV29-1 with TRBJ2-3; tentative D call: TRBD2 (7 bases). The CDR3 totals 14 residues. CDR1 is SQVTM and CDR2 is ANQGSEA in the germline V gene. Between the trimmed V and J ends, which lost 3 bases and 2 bases, there was a span of 12 bases.

This clonotype was picked up one time. J is TRBJ1-4 and V is TRBV5-1; D gene unclear. Germline V lookup: CDR1 SGHRS, CDR2 YFSETQ. The CDR3 spans 13 residues. V lost 0 bases and J lost 5, with 5 bases in between. In DNA, the CDR3 is TGCGCCAGCAGCTTGGGCTGGAATGAAAAACTGTTTTTT. It codes for CASSLGWNEKLFF.

The rearrangement uses TRBV3-1 and TRBJ2-7; 9 nucleotides line up with TRBD1. The CDR3 extends over 13 amino acids. V dropped 2 bases and J dropped 6; count of bases not matched to a gene: 2. From germline, CDR1 is LGHDT and CDR2 YNNKEL (reference sequence). Here the CDR3 DNA reads TGTGCCAGCAGCCAAACGGACAGGGGCGAGCAGTACTTC. This translates into CASSQTDRGEQYF.

This chain links TRBV11-2 with TRBJ1-3; possible D gene TRBD1, 5 bases. V shed 0 bases and J shed 6 bases, with 12 bases lying between them. The CDR3 runs to 15 residues. From germline, CDR1 is SGHAT and CDR2 FQNNGV. CDR3 in DNA: TGTGCCAGCAGCTTAGATCTCTGGGGCGAAAACACCATATATTTT. This encodes CASSLDLWGENTIYF. The variable domain in full, with the rest retrieved from reference TRBV11-2 and TRBJ1-3, is EAGVAQSPRYKIIEKRQSVAFWCNPISGHATLYWYQQILGQGPKLLIQFQNNGVVDDSQLPKDRFSAERLKGVDSTLKIQPAKLEDSAVYLCASSLDLWGENTIYFGEGSWLTVV.

The chain employs TRBV20-1 and TRBJ2-1, with 9 bases that match TRBD1. Germline CDR1 and CDR2: DFQATT and SNEGSKA (reference sequence). The CDR3 totals 13 residues. Trimming at V came to 6 bases and at J to 9 bases, leaving 9 bases not matched to a gene. The CDR3 DNA is TGCAGTGCGCCCAGGACAGGGGCCCGTGAGCAGTTCTTC. This encodes CSAPRTGAREQFF.

This clonotype was seen only a few times. For the CDR3, the DNA is TGCAGCGTTGATTTGGGTCAGCAAGAGACCCAGTACTTC. Translated: CSVDLGQQETQYF. The genes are TRBV29-1 and TRBJ2-5; D is ambiguous. Germline CDR1 is SQVTM and CDR2 is ANQGSEA. The V gene lost 3 bases and the J gene lost 2 bases, with 10 bases spanning the gap. The CDR3 consists of 13 residues.

The CDR3 DNA is TGCGCCAGTACCCGCGAGAACAATGAGCAGTTCTTC. It is translated as CASTRENNEQFF. The J gene is TRBJ2-1, the V gene TRBV5-1; D call uncertain. Germline CDR1 is SGHRS and CDR2 is YFSETQ. Trimming cost V 8 bases and J 5 bases, with 11 bases left between them. This CDR3 comprises 12 residues.

The V call is TRBV6-2 or TRBV6-3, the J call TRBJ1-5; no clear D gene. The ends were cut back, 2 bases at V and 7 bases at J, with 9 bases in the middle. Germline V gene sequence: CDR1 MNHEY, CDR2 SVGEGT. The CDR3 has 13 residues. The CDR3 DNA reads TGTGCCAGCAGTTACAAGGAGCACCAGCCCCAGCATTTT. Residues: CASSYKEHQPQHF.

In DNA, the CDR3 is TGTGCCAGCAGCTTGGGACAGCTTGAGCAGTACTTC. This gives the protein CASSLGQLEQYF. J is TRBJ2-7 and V is TRBV13; the match to TRBD1 covers 7 bases. The CDR3 contains 12 residues. V lost 3 bases to trimming and J lost 7 bases; unmatched junction nucleotides: 3. CDR1 and CDR2 from the germline V gene are PRHDT and FYEKMQ (reference sequence).

The V call is TRBV11-2, the J call TRBJ2-3, with 13 bases matching TRBD2. CDR3 length: 17 residues. With V trimmed by 5 bases and J by 6 bases, 11 bases remained unmatched. Germline loops: CDR1 SGHAT, CDR2 FQNNGV. CDR3 region: CASSVRLAGGNTDTQYF. CDR3 DNA: TGTGCCAGCAGCGTAAGACTAGCGGGGGGAAACACGGATACGCAGTATTTT.

This clonotype was seen a handful of times. J is TRBJ2-7 and V is TRBV6-2 or TRBV6-3, with D perhaps matching TRBD1 or TRBD2 (5 bases each). Germline values: CDR1 MNHEY, CDR2 SVGEGT. This CDR3 region has 14 residues. Trimming pared 8 bases from V and 2 bases from J, leaving 16 bases between. CDR3 protein: CASRDLLGTYEQYF. The CDR3 nucleotides read TGTGCCAGCCGGGACCTTCTAGGCACCTACGAGCAGTACTTC.